This T cell receptor beta chain came from a study of blood T cell repertoires in COVID-19 (dated by TCRdb to 2018 to 2020). At the level of the whole study: Samples from collaborators originated in the United States, Italy and Spain and spanned both the acute and convalescent phases of COVID-19. The material from the prospective study consisted of cDNA or gDNA derived from T cells, B-cell-depleted T cells, or PBMCs. The dataset comprised deeply sampled blood TCRbeta repertoires from subjects exposed to, actively infected with, or recovered from COVID-19. The repertoires were released in a freely available public database meant as a resource for research on the immune response to SARS-CoV-2. The samples were drawn from the first 160 participants of the ongoing ImmuneRACE study and from 1,254 subjects provided by 6 global collaborators. Sample metadata almost always included a de-identified subject ID, COVID-19 status, age in years and sex. Where available, HLA class I and class II types were obtained from metadata supplied by the sample provider rather than from assay-based typing.

This clone was observed a handful of times. Its binding antigen is unknown. Qualities for individual bases were not recorded, and no much larger clone is one base off. Whole blood was collected in K2EDTA tubes by collaborating institutions according to the institutions' own protocols. For TCRbeta analysis, collaborators shipped samples in one of three forms: frozen whole blood, isolated PBMCs, or DNA extracted from either of those sample types. Beyond this particular receptor, the publication reports: Clinical and demographic metadata were provided uncurated, with the amount varying by source and participant.

Between the V and J ends, shortened by 5 bases and 10 bases respectively, the junction contains 11 bases. The CDR3 has 11 amino acids, counting the end cysteine and phenylalanine. CDR3 DNA only is kept here, 33 bases in frame from base 1. Based on the germline V gene, the CDR1 and CDR2 sequences are SGHTA and FQGTGA. TCRbeta CDR3 regions were amplified from genomic DNA using the immunoSEQ Assay, a bias-controlled multiplex PCR. From the authors' description of their analysis: Nucleated cell counts per sample were estimated from amplification of reference gene primers within the assay. To quantify the absolute abundance of each unique TCRbeta CDR3 rearrangement, sequence reads were collapsed and filtered. For each sample, productive Simpson clonality was calculated as the square root of Simpson's diversity index across productive rearrangements. What TCRdb holds here is the immuneACCESS table cut down to in-frame rearrangements. Part of the clones is not present; checked against another copy, under half of the missing clones reflect an unresolved V gene, and the others are unexplained. Clonal size and the V and J genes are those of that table, whereas D and trimming came from the DNA. In all, the sample holds about 47,000 clones, and more than 75% of those were seen once. Jointly, the top ten make up less than 15% of the sample.

Sequencing used peripheral blood. This TCR was sampled from a human donor with acute or convalescent COVID-19. The donor label of this sample is uncertain. The rearrangement joined TRBV7-3 to TRBJ1-2, with no D gene named confidently. The CDR3 protein sequence reads: CASSEGTYYTF. The DNA is as follows: TGTGCCAGCAGCGAGGGCACATACTACACCTTC.